The 27 T cell receptor beta chains listed next were all sequenced from one sample in a study of cytomegalovirus exposure and HLA in healthy donors. The PCR made use of 60 Vbeta and 13 Jbeta primers. Method: immunoSEQ multiplex PCR; TCRdb's copy keeps in-frame clones and lacks some. The data show about 200,000 clones, 80% to 90% seen once. Sequencing was performed on PBMCs. These receptors came from a woman under 40 in good health and CMV-seronegative.

CDR3 sequence (DNA): TGTGCCATCAGCGATGGACTAGCGGACTTACCCCCCTACGAGCAGTACTTC. It encodes CAISDGLADLPPYEQYF. The J gene is TRBJ2-7, the V gene TRBV10-3, with 10 nucleotides matching TRBD2. Per the germline V gene, CDR1 is ENHRY and CDR2 is SYGVKD. V was clipped by 6 bases and J by 2 bases; unmatched bases: 13. The length of the CDR3 is 17 residues.

DNA of the CDR3: TGTGCCAGCTCACCAGTCGCCGCGCCCCATACGGGCGAGCAGTACTTC. Amino acids: CASSPVAAPHTGEQYF. The chain joins TRBV18 to TRBJ2-7; D not certain. The CDR3 length is 16 residues. Germline V gene data show CDR1 as KGHSH and CDR2 as LQKENI. V dropped 2 bases and J dropped 6 bases, with 20 bases sitting between them.

As to this clone: An end of the junction does not agree with germline; a read error may underlie this. The J gene is TRBJ2-5, the V gene TRBV7-7; 13 bases are a match to TRBD2. The CDR3 totals 16 residues. Germline V gene sequence: CDR1 SSHAT, CDR2 FNYEAQ (reference sequence). The CDR3 region has the DNA TGTGCTAGCAGCCCGGTGGGGACTAGCGGGATCAAGACCCAGTACTTC. Translation gives CASSPVGTSGIKTQYF.

The chain carries TRBV2 and TRBJ2-7; D is unclear. The V and J ends lost 8 bases and 4 bases respectively, with 18 bases between them. CDR3 length equals 14 residues. Germline values: CDR1 SNHLY, CDR2 FYNNEI. DNA for the CDR3: TGTGCCAGCCATCTGAGTTCCGCTGGTTACGAGCAGTACTTC. Its translation: CASHLSSAGYEQYF. Full variable domain (remainder filled in from reference TRBV2 and TRBJ2-7): EPEVTQTPSHQVTQMGQEVILRCVPISNHLYFYWYRQILGQKVEFLVSFYNNEISEKSEIFDDQFSVERPDGSNFTLKIRSTKLEDSAMYFCASHLSSAGYEQYFGPGTRLTVT.

This chain uses TRBV19 with TRBJ2-1; 7 bases line up with TRBD2. V lost 1 base and J lost 7; bases outside the gene matches: 16. This CDR3 is 18 amino acids long. Looked up from germline, CDR1 is LNHDA and CDR2 is SQIVND (reference sequence). The CDR3 sequence is CASSIVLAGEVRSNEQFF. The CDR3 nucleotides read TGTGCCAGTAGTATAGTCCTGGCGGGAGAGGTTAGGAGTAATGAGCAGTTCTTC.

As to this clone: The sample has other DNA sequences that encode this CDR3 too. The rearrangement joins TRBV5-1 to TRBJ2-1; 9 bases map to TRBD2. The junction had 3 bases not matched to a gene; V was cut back by 0 bases and J by 5 bases. CDR3 length: 15 amino acids. From germline, CDR1 is SGHRS and CDR2 YFSETQ. In DNA form, the CDR3 reads TGCGCCAGCAGCTTGGTGGCTAGCGGGGACAATGAGCAGTTCTTC. Amino acids: CASSLVASGDNEQFF. Using reference TRBV5-1 and TRBJ2-1 for the parts outside the CDR3, the full variable domain is KAGVTQTPRYLIKTRGQQVTLSCSPISGHRSVSWYQQTPGQGLQFLFEYFSETQRNKGNFPGRFSGRQFSNSRSEMNVSTLELGDSALYLCASSLVASGDNEQFFGPGTRLTVL.

The chain is built from TRBV5-4 and TRBJ2-5; a possible D gene is TRBD1 (7 bases). Trimming removed 2 bases at V and 3 bases at J, with 8 bases between. CDR1 and CDR2 (germline): SGHNT, YYREEE (reference sequence). The CDR3 totals 13 residues. CDR3 bases: TGTGCCAGCAGCTTCAGGGGGGAAGAGACCCAGTACTTC. Residues: CASSFRGEETQYF.

This clone was recorded once. The chain is built from TRBV27 and TRBJ1-5; D remains unclear. The CDR3 length is 14 residues. V lost 4 bases and J 3 bases, leaving 10 bases between the germline ends. Germline CDR1 MNHEY, CDR2 SMNVEV (reference sequence). As DNA, the CDR3 is TGTGCCAGCAGTTCGACGGGATTCAATCAGCCCCAGCATTTT. Amino acid sequence: CASSSTGFNQPQHF.

This rearrangement joins TRBV5-1 to TRBJ1-4, with D possibly TRBD1 on 5 matching bases. This CDR3 contains 15 residues. V was trimmed by 1 base and J by 3 bases, leaving 10 bases between them. Germline CDR1 and CDR2: SGHRS and YFSETQ. CDR3 amino acids: CASSLLAGSNEKLFF. The CDR3 DNA reads as TGCGCCAGCAGCTTGTTAGCAGGGTCTAATGAAAAACTGTTTTTT.

This chain joins TRBV25-1 and TRBJ2-5, with 11 bases matching TRBD2. V lost 7 bases and J lost 4; bases outside the gene matches: 5. Germline V gene sequence: CDR1 MGHDK, CDR2 SYGVNS. The CDR3 is 14 amino acids. In DNA, the CDR3 is TGTGCCAGCACCTTAGCGGGAGGGACAGAGACCCAGTACTTC. Translating gives CASTLAGGTETQYF.

The V and J genes are TRBV19 and TRBJ2-1, with 7 bases lining up with TRBD1. Germline CDR1 is LNHDA and CDR2 is SQIVND (reference sequence). CDR3 size: 17 residues. The V gene end was trimmed by 0 bases and the J gene end by 2 bases; junction bases not matched to a gene: 7. CDR3 amino acids: CASSIDKAGGTYNEQFF. The CDR3 DNA reads as TGTGCCAGTAGTATAGATAAGGCAGGGGGAACCTACAATGAGCAGTTCTTC.

The rearrangement links TRBV6-5 to TRBJ2-1; weak D call: TRBD1 (6 bases). Trimming removed 6 bases from V and 9 bases from J, with 9 bases in between. The CDR3 loop spans 11 amino acids. The germline gives CDR1 MNHEY, CDR2 SVGAGI. CDR3 in amino acids: CASRQGFEQFF. DNA for the CDR3: TGTGCCAGCAGACAGGGTTTTGAGCAGTTCTTC.

The chain is built from TRBV27 and TRBJ2-5; perhaps TRBD1 as D (6 bases). This CDR3 has 15 residues. V was trimmed by 1 base and J by 4 bases, leaving 13 bases between them. CDR1 is MNHEY, CDR2 SMNVEV, per germline (reference sequence). The CDR3 is CASSLFRGGTETQYF. Here the CDR3 DNA reads TGTGCCAGCAGTTTATTCAGGGGTGGTACAGAGACCCAGTACTTC.

This rearrangement joins TRBV4-2 to TRBJ2-1; the D gene is possibly TRBD1 (5 bases). Germline-derived CDR1 and CDR2 are LGHNA and YNFKEQ. The CDR3 is 15 amino acids. V lost 0 bases to trimming and J lost 7 bases, with 13 bases between them. CDR3: CASSQDRERANEQFF. For the CDR3, the DNA is TGTGCCAGCAGCCAAGACAGGGAACGGGCTAATGAGCAGTTCTTC.

The rearrangement links TRBV28 to TRBJ1-2, with D possibly TRBD1 on 5 matching bases. V was pared by 3 bases and J by 2 bases, with 10 bases between. This CDR3 has 14 residues. From germline, CDR1 is MDHEN and CDR2 SYDVKM. Here the CDR3 DNA reads TGTGCCAGCAGTTTCGGGGGTTTGAACTATGGCTACACCTTC. Translating it yields CASSFGGLNYGYTF.

This chain uses TRBV28 with TRBJ2-1, with TRBD2 matching over 8 bases. V gave up 7 bases and J gave up 10 bases; unmatched junction bases: 12. The germline V gene encodes CDR1 MDHEN and CDR2 SYDVKM. The CDR3 extends over 14 amino acids. Here the CDR3 reads CASTPGIAGNEQFF. The CDR3 DNA sequence: TGTGCCAGCACCCCTGGGATAGCGGGAAACGAGCAGTTCTTC. Looking up the rest from reference TRBV28 and TRBJ2-1 gives the full variable domain: DVKVTQSSRYLVKRTGEKVFLECVQDMDHENMFWYRQDPGLGLRLIYFSYDVKMKEKGDIPEGYSVSREKKERFSLILESASTNQTSMYLCASTPGIAGNEQFFGPGTRLTVL.

The CDR3 sequence: CASGQKEQYF. In DNA form, the CDR3 reads TGTGCCAGTGGACAAAAGGAGCAGTACTTC. The chain links TRBV28 to TRBJ2-7; a weak D match, TRBD1 (5 bases). CDR1 is MDHEN, CDR2 SYDVKM, per germline. This CDR3 region has 10 residues. Trimming took off 9 bases at V and 7 bases at J, with 10 bases between the two ends.

The chain recombines TRBV7-9 with TRBJ1-1; D possibly corresponds to TRBD1 (6 bases). This CDR3 is 13 amino acids long. Germline V gene lookup returns CDR1 SEHNR and CDR2 FQNEAQ (reference sequence). The V and J ends lost 6 bases and 2 bases respectively, with 10 bases between them. The CDR3 spells CASSARGNTEAFF. The CDR3 nucleotides read TGTGCCAGCAGTGCCAGGGGCAACACTGAAGCTTTCTTT.

V and J are TRBV19 and TRBJ2-1, with D tentatively TRBD2 (5 bases). The CDR3 extends over 13 amino acids. V was trimmed by 9 bases and J by 6 bases, leaving 15 bases between them. CDR1 and CDR2 (germline): LNHDA, SQIVND (reference sequence). In nucleotides, the CDR3 is TGTGCCAGCCATCTTACAGAGGGCAATGAGCAGTTCTTC. It translates to CASHLTEGNEQFF.

This clone was detected once. The chain uses TRBV5-6 and TRBJ1-2, with a possible D match to TRBD1 (6 bases). The germline V gene encodes CDR1 SGHDT and CDR2 YYEEEE. The V gene lost 2 bases and the J gene lost 3 bases, with 14 bases spanning the gap. The CDR3 has 15 residues. The CDR3 region is CASSFARQEYYGYTF. Written as DNA, the CDR3 is TGTGCCAGCAGCTTTGCCCGACAGGAATACTATGGCTACACCTTC.

This chain links TRBV5-1 with TRBJ2-3, with 9 bases lining up with TRBD2. The V segment lost 2 bases and the J segment 5 bases; nucleotides outside the gene matches: 9. Germline-derived CDR1 and CDR2 are SGHRS and YFSETQ. This CDR3 region has 16 residues. This CDR3 reads CASSLSGGRGQDTQYF. In DNA form, the CDR3 reads TGCGCCAGCAGCTTAAGCGGGGGGAGGGGCCAAGATACGCAGTATTTT. The full variable domain, completed using reference TRBV5-1 and TRBJ2-3, is KAGVTQTPRYLIKTRGQQVTLSCSPISGHRSVSWYQQTPGQGLQFLFEYFSETQRNKGNFPGRFSGRQFSNSRSEMNVSTLELGDSALYLCASSLSGGRGQDTQYFGPGTRLTVL.

This clone was detected only once. This sequence joins TRBV14 and TRBJ1-2; D ambiguous. This CDR3 has 15 residues. Germline V gives CDR1 SGHDN, CDR2 FVKESK. Trimming cost V 1 base and J 6 bases, with 15 bases left between them. The DNA of the CDR3 is TGTGCCAGCAGCCAAGCCCTTTCGGGTATTCATGGCTACACCTTC. Protein sequence: CASSQALSGIHGYTF. Together with reference TRBV14 and TRBJ1-2, the CDR3 gives the full variable domain: EAGVTQFPSHSVIEKGQTVTLRCDPISGHDNLYWYRRVMGKEIKFLLHFVKESKQDESGMPNNRFLAERTGGTYSTLKVQPAELEDSGVYFCASSQALSGIHGYTFGSGTRLTVV.

The chain joins TRBV9 to TRBJ2-1; 7 nucleotides align to TRBD1. The CDR3 runs to 20 residues. CDR1 is SGDLS and CDR2 is YYNGEE in the germline V gene. V lost 3 bases and J lost 1; bases outside the gene matches: 19. The CDR3: CASSDPTGRSGGSSYNEQFF. The CDR3 DNA reads TGTGCCAGCAGCGACCCCACGGGACGATCAGGGGGATCTTCCTACAATGAGCAGTTCTTC.

This chain connects TRBV11-3 to TRBJ2-1; TRBD2 matches 8 bases. The germline V gene encodes CDR1 SGHNT and CDR2 YENEEA. The CDR3 consists of 14 residues. V shed 4 bases, J shed 7 bases, and the junction held 6 bases outside the gene matches. In DNA form, the CDR3 reads TGTGCCAGCAGCTCCTCCCGGGGGGGTAATGAGCAGTTCTTC. Protein sequence: CASSSSRGGNEQFF.

The V call is TRBV2, the J call TRBJ2-2; TRBD1 matches at 9 bases. In germline, CDR1 is SNHLY, CDR2 FYNNEI. The V and J ends lost 7 bases and 7 bases, in that order; junction bases with no gene match: 7. There are 14 residues in the CDR3. CDR3 residues: CASKQDRGVGELFF. In nucleotides, the CDR3 is TGTGCCAGCAAACAAGACAGGGGGGTCGGGGAGCTGTTTTTT. Using reference TRBV2 and TRBJ2-2 for the parts outside the CDR3, the full variable domain is EPEVTQTPSHQVTQMGQEVILRCVPISNHLYFYWYRQILGQKVEFLVSFYNNEISEKSEIFDDQFSVERPDGSNFTLKIRSTKLEDSAMYFCASKQDRGVGELFFGEGSRLTVL.

V and J are TRBV27 and TRBJ1-2; 8 positions agree with TRBD1. CDR1 and CDR2 (germline): MNHEY, SMNVEV (reference sequence). The CDR3 runs 15 residues. Trimming took 5 bases from V and 1 from J; bases not matched to a gene: 6. In DNA, the CDR3 is TGTGCCAGCAGTGCCCAGGGGGCGAATAACTATGGCTACACCTTC. This codes for CASSAQGANNYGYTF.

V usage is TRBV19 and J usage is TRBJ2-7; 8 positions agree with TRBD1. Germline values: CDR1 LNHDA, CDR2 SQIVND (reference sequence). The V and J ends lost 5 bases and 5 bases, in that order; junction bases with no gene match: 5. The CDR3 sequence is 13 residues long. CDR3 sequence reads: CASSPSGGNEQYF. The CDR3 DNA follows: TGTGCCAGTAGTCCTTCAGGGGGCAACGAGCAGTACTTC.